The 23 T cell receptor beta chains below were found in one sample sequenced in a study of blood T cell repertoires in COVID-19. Sequencing used immunoSEQ multiplex PCR; TCRdb keeps in-frame clones, though not all of them. The sample consists of over 200,000 clones, nearly 90% of them appearing once. Sequencing input: PBMCs or T cells enriched from blood (not recorded which). The receptor set was obtained from a man in his thirties or forties who had been exposed to COVID-19.

J is TRBJ2-4 and V is TRBV4-3; 8 nucleotides agree with TRBD2. The germline CDR1 and CDR2 sequences are LGHNA and YSLEER. The CDR3 length is 12 residues. The V segment lost 4 bases and the J segment 16 bases; nucleotides outside the gene matches: 9. In DNA form, the CDR3 reads TGCGCCAGCAGCCCGGGGGGGGGCTGGATATACTTC. This translates into CASSPGGGWIYF.

The V and J genes are TRBV5-1 and TRBJ2-2; 16 nucleotides align to TRBD2. Germline CDR1 SGHRS, CDR2 YFSETQ. CDR3 length: 19 residues. The V segment lost 5 bases and the J segment 6 bases; nucleotides outside the gene matches: 13. CDR3 sequence: CASRTPRSGTSGGAGELFF. As DNA, the CDR3 is TGCGCCAGCAGGACTCCTCGCTCCGGGACTAGCGGGGGGGCCGGGGAGCTGTTTTTT. Together with reference TRBV5-1 and TRBJ2-2, the CDR3 gives the full variable domain: KAGVTQTPRYLIKTRGQQVTLSCSPISGHRSVSWYQQTPGQGLQFLFEYFSETQRNKGNFPGRFSGRQFSNSRSEMNVSTLELGDSALYLCASRTPRSGTSGGAGELFFGEGSRLTVL.

V and J are TRBV18 and TRBJ2-7; the match to TRBD1 covers 8 bases. This CDR3 has 15 residues. From germline, CDR1 is KGHSH and CDR2 LQKENI. V dropped 5 bases and J dropped 2; count of bases not matched to a gene: 8. The CDR3 DNA reads as TGTGCCAGCTCAAGTCGGACAGGGAATACCTACGAGCAGTACTTC. Residues: CASSSRTGNTYEQYF.

The sample holds one count of this clone. The rearrangement links TRBV5-1 to TRBJ1-1, with 7 bases matching TRBD1. Germline trimming cut 5 bases from V and 1 base from J; bases unmatched to any gene: 14. CDR1 is SGHRS, CDR2 YFSETQ, per germline. The CDR3 is made up of 17 amino acids. The DNA for the CDR3 is TGCGCCAGCAGTTTTCTCGGCAGACAGGGTGGGAACACTGAAGCTTTCTTT. As protein: CASSFLGRQGGNTEAFF.

The J gene is TRBJ2-5, the V gene TRBV4-2, with 12 bases that match TRBD2. The CDR3 is 16 amino acids. V lost 0 bases to trimming and J lost 9 bases; unmatched junction nucleotides: 8. Germline V CDR1 and CDR2: LGHNA, YNFKEQ. CDR3: CASSQEASGGGRAQYF. The CDR3, as DNA: TGTGCCAGCAGCCAAGAGGCTAGCGGGGGGGGCCGGGCCCAGTACTTC.

V usage is TRBV4-1 and J usage is TRBJ1-1; possibly TRBD1 for D (6 bases). CDR1 and CDR2 (germline): MGHRA, YSYEKL. This CDR3 contains 14 residues. Trimming took 4 bases from V and 6 from J, leaving 15 bases between them. The CDR3 coding sequence is TGCGCCAGCAGCCTGATACAGGGCGGAGCTGAAGCTTTCTTT. It translates to CASSLIQGGAEAFF.

CDR3 region: CASSLGAGGDTQYF. Here the CDR3 DNA reads TGTGCCAGCAGCTTAGGAGCTGGGGGGGATACGCAGTATTTT. The V gene is TRBV7-2, the J gene TRBJ2-3; weak D call: TRBD2 (6 bases). V was pared by 1 base and J by 6 bases, with 11 bases between. The CDR3 consists of 14 residues. Per germline, CDR1 SGHTA and CDR2 FQGNSA.

The J gene is TRBJ2-1, the V gene TRBV27; 7 nucleotides align to TRBD2. J lost 4 bases, V lost 7 bases, and 4 bases had no gene match. CDR1 is MNHEY and CDR2 is SMNVEV in the germline V gene (reference sequence). The CDR3 loop spans 13 amino acids. The CDR3 loop is CASMLSGYNEQFF. DNA of the CDR3: TGTGCCAGCATGCTTAGCGGGTACAATGAGCAGTTCTTC.

This chain joins TRBV19 and TRBJ1-1; 11 nucleotides agree with TRBD1. V lost 7 bases and J lost 3; bases outside the gene matches: 10. CDR3 length: 16 residues. Germline V gene data show CDR1 as LNHDA and CDR2 as SQIVND (reference sequence). CDR3 amino acids: CASTRDRGRWDTEAFF. CDR3 nucleotide sequence: TGTGCCAGTACCCGGGACAGGGGGAGGTGGGACACTGAAGCTTTCTTT. The full variable domain, in which reference TRBV19 and TRBJ1-1 provide the parts outside the CDR3, is DGGITQSPKYLFRKEGQNVTLSCEQNLNHDAMYWYRQDPGQGLRLIYYSQIVNDFQKGDIAEGYSVSREKKESFPLTVTSAQKNPTAFYLCASTRDRGRWDTEAFFGQGTRLTVV.

This clone has a single count. The J gene is TRBJ2-5, the V gene TRBV7-2, with D maybe TRBD2 (6 bases). The V gene's germline CDR1 is SGHTA and CDR2 FQGNSA. This CDR3 spans 15 amino acids. V was cut by 5 bases and J by 4 bases, with 17 bases left in between. CDR3 protein: CASSPYAGSGETQYF. The CDR3 bases are TGTGCCAGCAGCCCATATGCGGGGTCTGGAGAGACCCAGTACTTC.

A few counts support this clone. The rearrangement joins TRBV16 to TRBJ1-5; 10 bases map to TRBD1. The CDR3 is made up of 18 amino acids. The V and J ends lost 5 bases and 1 base, in that order; junction bases with no gene match: 11. CDR1 is KGHSY and CDR2 is FQNENV in the germline V gene. The CDR3 sequence: CASSVDRGPRGSNQPQHF. The CDR3 DNA reads as TGTGCCAGCAGCGTTGACAGGGGGCCGAGGGGGAGCAATCAGCCCCAGCATTTT.

The chain uses TRBV4-1 and TRBJ1-1, with D perhaps matching TRBD1 (5 bases). The CDR3 length is 14 residues. Germline values: CDR1 MGHRA, CDR2 YSYEKL. V lost 1 base, J lost 10 bases, and 16 bases lay in between. The CDR3: CASSQVSLGVLAFF. Here the CDR3 DNA reads TGCGCCAGCAGCCAAGTCTCATTAGGGGTTTTAGCTTTCTTT.

The gene calls are TRBV4-3 and TRBJ2-1, with 8 bases lining up with TRBD2. After removal of 1 base from V and 0 bases from J, the junction contained 5 bases not matched to a gene. This CDR3 contains 17 residues. Germline V gene data show CDR1 as LGHNA and CDR2 as YSLEER. DNA of the CDR3: TGCGCCAGCAGCCAAGGGGTAGCGGGGAGCTCCTACAATGAGCAGTTCTTC. Its protein product is CASSQGVAGSSYNEQFF.

This chain links TRBV9 with TRBJ1-1; maybe TRBD1 (5 bases). Trimming removed 0 bases at V and 0 bases at J, with 12 bases between. CDR1 is SGDLS and CDR2 is YYNGEE in the germline V gene. The CDR3 is 16 amino acids. The CDR3 bases are TGTGCCAGCAGCGTAGGTCTTCAGGGTTTGAACACTGAAGCTTTCTTT. This translates into CASSVGLQGLNTEAFF.

This sequence joins TRBV10-3 and TRBJ2-2, with TRBD1 matching 7 bases. CDR3 length: 14 amino acids. Germline V gene data show CDR1 as ENHRY and CDR2 as SYGVKD. The V segment lost 6 bases and the J segment 6 bases; nucleotides outside the gene matches: 7. The CDR3 sequence is CAIRQTGLAGELFF. DNA of the CDR3: TGTGCCATCAGGCAGACAGGGTTAGCCGGGGAGCTGTTTTTT.

This chain uses TRBV7-2 with TRBJ2-5, with a possible D match to TRBD2 (6 bases). V lost 5 bases and J lost 4, with 17 bases in between. The CDR3 length is 15 residues. Germline values: CDR1 SGHTA, CDR2 FQGNSA. The CDR3 DNA follows: TGTGCCAGCAGCCCCCCCACTAGCTTCGGAGAGACCCAGTACTTC. This translates into CASSPPTSFGETQYF. Combining the CDR3 with reference TRBV7-2 and TRBJ2-5 gives the whole variable domain GAGVSQSPSNKVTEKGKDVELRCDPISGHTALYWYRQSLGQGLEFLIYFQGNSAPDKSGLPSDRFSAERTGGSVSTLTIQRTQQEDSAVYLCASSPPTSFGETQYFGPGTRLLVL.

The J gene is TRBJ2-7, the V gene TRBV6-2 or TRBV6-3; 11 positions match TRBD1. Per the germline V gene, CDR1 is MNHEY and CDR2 is SVGEGT. The CDR3 sequence is 16 residues long. With V trimmed by 4 bases and J by 3 bases, 8 bases remained unmatched. CDR3 nucleotide sequence: TGTGCCAGCAGTTTCCTCCGGGACAGGGGGATCTACGAGCAGTACTTC. Its translation is CASSFLRDRGIYEQYF.

The V call is TRBV10-2, the J call TRBJ2-1; 7 bases map to TRBD1. V gave up 4 bases and J gave up 13 bases; unmatched junction bases: 16. The CDR3 is 15 residues long. Germline V gene sequence: CDR1 WSHSY, CDR2 SAAADI. This CDR3 is CASSGPGQGDPIQFF. The CDR3 DNA sequence: TGCGCCAGCAGTGGGCCCGGGCAGGGGGATCCTATTCAGTTCTTC.

The chain uses TRBV27 and TRBJ1-6, with TRBD1 as a possible D gene (6 bases). The CDR3 runs to 15 residues. Trimming took 4 bases from V and 6 from J, leaving 13 bases between them. CDR1 MNHEY and CDR2 SMNVEV come from the germline V gene (reference sequence). CDR3 in DNA: TGTGCCAGCAGTTGGGGGGGCGTAACTAATTCACCCCTCCACTTT. It is translated as CASSWGGVTNSPLHF.

This sequence joins TRBV3-1 (or the pseudogene TRBV3-2) and TRBJ1-4; the D is unclear. Trimming took off 1 base at V and 8 bases at J, with 8 bases between the two ends. Germline CDR1 LGHDT, CDR2 YNNKEL (reference sequence). The CDR3 spans 13 residues. The CDR3 coding sequence is TGTGCCAGCAGCCAAGGATTCAGGGAAAAACTGTTTTTT. Translating gives CASSQGFREKLFF.

CDR3 in amino acids: CASSGTASNEKLFF. The CDR3 DNA reads as TGTGCCAGCAGTGGAACAGCCTCTAATGAAAAACTGTTTTTT. The chain couples TRBV6-6 to TRBJ1-4; no firm D call. The CDR3 totals 14 residues. Looked up from germline, CDR1 is MNHNY and CDR2 is SVGAGI (reference sequence). V was pared by 5 bases and J by 3 bases, with 10 bases between.

V is TRBV20-1 and J is TRBJ2-7, with TRBD2 matching 9 bases. V was clipped by 3 bases and J by 6 bases; unmatched bases: 12. The germline V gene encodes CDR1 DFQATT and CDR2 SNEGSKA (reference sequence). The CDR3 runs to 15 residues. The CDR3 is CSASGLARSTSEQYF. In DNA form, the CDR3 reads TGCAGTGCTAGTGGACTAGCGAGGTCAACAAGCGAGCAGTACTTC.

The chain joins TRBV10-1 to TRBJ1-1; D possibly corresponds to TRBD1 (6 bases). Deletions cut 3 bases from V and 0 bases from J, with 11 bases between. Germline CDR1 WNHNN, CDR2 SYGVQD (reference sequence). The CDR3 contains 15 residues. CDR3 in DNA: TGCGCCAGCAGTGAACAGGGTCGGATGAACACTGAAGCTTTCTTT. Its protein product is CASSEQGRMNTEAFF.